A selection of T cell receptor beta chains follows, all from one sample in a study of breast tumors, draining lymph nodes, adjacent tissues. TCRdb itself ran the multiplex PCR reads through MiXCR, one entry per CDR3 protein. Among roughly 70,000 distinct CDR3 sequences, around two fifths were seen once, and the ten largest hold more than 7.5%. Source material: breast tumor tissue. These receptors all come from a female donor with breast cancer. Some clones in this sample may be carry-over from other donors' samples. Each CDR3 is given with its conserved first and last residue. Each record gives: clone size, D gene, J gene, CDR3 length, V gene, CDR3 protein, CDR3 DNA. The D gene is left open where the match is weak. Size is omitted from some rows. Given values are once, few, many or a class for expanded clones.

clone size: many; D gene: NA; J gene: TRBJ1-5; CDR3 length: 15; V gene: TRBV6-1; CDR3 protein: CASRSDTNYNQPQHF; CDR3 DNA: TGTGCCAGCAGATCCGACACGAACTACAATCAGCCCCAGCATTTT
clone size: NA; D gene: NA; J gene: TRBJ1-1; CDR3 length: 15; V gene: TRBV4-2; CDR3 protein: CASSQDPGRGTEAFF; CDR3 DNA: TGTGCCAGCAGCCAAGATCCAGGGAGGGGCACTGAAGCTTTCTTT
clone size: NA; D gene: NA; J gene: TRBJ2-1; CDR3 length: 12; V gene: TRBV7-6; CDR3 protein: CASAPGGNEQFF; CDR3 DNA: TGTGCCAGCGCCCCTGGGGGGAATGAGCAGTTCTTC
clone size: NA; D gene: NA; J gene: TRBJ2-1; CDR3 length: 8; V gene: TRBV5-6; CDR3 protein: CASNEQFF; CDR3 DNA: TGTGCCAGCAATGAGCAGTTCTTC
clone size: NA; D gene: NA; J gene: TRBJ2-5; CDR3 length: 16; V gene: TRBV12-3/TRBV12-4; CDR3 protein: CASSSADRRDQETQYF; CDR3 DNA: TGTGCCAGCAGTTCCGCCGACAGAAGGGACCAAGAGACCCAGTACTTC
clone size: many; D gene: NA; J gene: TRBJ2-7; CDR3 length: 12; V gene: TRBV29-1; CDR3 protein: CSVRVDSYEQYF; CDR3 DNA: TGCAGCGTTCGGGTAGATAGCTACGAGCAGTACTTC
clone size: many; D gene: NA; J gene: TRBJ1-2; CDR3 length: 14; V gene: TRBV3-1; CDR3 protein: CASSPTLENYGYTF; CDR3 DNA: TGTGCCAGCAGCCCCACTCTCGAGAACTATGGCTACACCTTC
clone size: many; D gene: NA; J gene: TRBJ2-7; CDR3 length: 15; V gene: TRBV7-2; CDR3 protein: CASSPQGGGLYEQYF; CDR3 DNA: TGTGCCAGCAGCCCCCAAGGAGGGGGCCTCTACGAGCAGTACTTC
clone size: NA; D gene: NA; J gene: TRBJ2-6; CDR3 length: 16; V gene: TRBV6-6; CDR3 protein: CASRSGGSSGANVLTF; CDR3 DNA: TGTGCCAGCAGGTCAGGGGGGAGCTCTGGGGCCAACGTCCTGACTTTC
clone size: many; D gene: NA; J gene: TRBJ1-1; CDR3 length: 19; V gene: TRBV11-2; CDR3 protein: CASSFSRGQGTPTNTEAFF; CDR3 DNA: TGTGCCAGCAGCTTCTCCAGGGGCCAGGGAACCCCTACGAACACTGAAGCTTTCTTT
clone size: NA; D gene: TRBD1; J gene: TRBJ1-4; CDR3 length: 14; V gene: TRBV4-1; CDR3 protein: CASSQGQGNEKLFF; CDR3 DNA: TGTGCCAGCAGCCAGGGACAGGGGAATGAAAAACTGTTTTTT
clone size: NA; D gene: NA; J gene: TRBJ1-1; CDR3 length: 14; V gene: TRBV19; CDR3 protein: CASSSRRGGTEAFF; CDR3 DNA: TGTGCCAGTAGCTCTCGTCGGGGGGGCACTGAAGCTTTCTTT
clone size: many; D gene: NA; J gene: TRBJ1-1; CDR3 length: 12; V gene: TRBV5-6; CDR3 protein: CASSLRVTEAFF; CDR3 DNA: TGTGCCAGCAGCCTCAGGGTCACTGAAGCTTTCTTT
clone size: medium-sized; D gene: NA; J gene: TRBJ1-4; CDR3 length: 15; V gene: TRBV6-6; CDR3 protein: CASSYYSEGKGELFF; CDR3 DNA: TGTGCCAGCAGTTACTACAGCGAGGGGAAAGGGGAACTGTTTTTT
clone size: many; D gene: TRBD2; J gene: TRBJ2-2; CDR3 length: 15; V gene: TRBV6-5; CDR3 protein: CASSRGEGPTGELFF; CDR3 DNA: TGTGCCAGCAGCCGCGGGGAGGGGCCAACCGGGGAGCTGTTTTTT
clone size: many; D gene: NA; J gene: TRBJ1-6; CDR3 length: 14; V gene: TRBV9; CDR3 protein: CASSSRETNSPLHF; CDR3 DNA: TGTGCCAGCAGCTCCCGGGAAACTAATTCACCCCTCCACTTT
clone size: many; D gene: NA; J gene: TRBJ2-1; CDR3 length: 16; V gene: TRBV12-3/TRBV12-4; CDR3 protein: CASTPLRRSSYNEQFF; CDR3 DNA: TGTGCCAGCACCCCCTTGCGGAGGAGCTCCTACAATGAGCAGTTCTTC
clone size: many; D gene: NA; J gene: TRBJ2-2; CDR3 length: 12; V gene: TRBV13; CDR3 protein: CASSLGTGELFF; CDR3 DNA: TGTGCCAGCAGCTTAGGGACAGGGGAGCTGTTTTTT
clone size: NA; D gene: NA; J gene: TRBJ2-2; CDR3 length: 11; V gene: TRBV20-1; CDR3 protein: CSARGTGELFF; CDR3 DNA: TGCAGTGCTAGAGGGACAGGGGAGCTGTTTTTT
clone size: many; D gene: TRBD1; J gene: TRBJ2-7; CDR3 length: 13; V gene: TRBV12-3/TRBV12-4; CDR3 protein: CASSSGQVGEQYF; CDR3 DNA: TGTGCCAGCAGTTCGGGACAGGTGGGCGAGCAGTACTTC
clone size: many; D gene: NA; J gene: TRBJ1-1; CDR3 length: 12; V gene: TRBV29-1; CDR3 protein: CSVVGQNTEAFF; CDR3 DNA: TGCAGCGTTGTCGGGCAGAACACTGAAGCTTTCTTT
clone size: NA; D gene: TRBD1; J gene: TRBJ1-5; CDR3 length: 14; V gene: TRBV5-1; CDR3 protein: CASSFDRDNQPQHF; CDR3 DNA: TGCGCCAGCAGCTTTGACAGGGACAATCAGCCCCAGCATTTT
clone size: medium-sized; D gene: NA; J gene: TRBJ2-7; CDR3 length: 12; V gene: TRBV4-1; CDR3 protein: CASSQGPYEQYF; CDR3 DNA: TGCGCCAGCAGCCAGGGGCCCTACGAGCAGTACTTC
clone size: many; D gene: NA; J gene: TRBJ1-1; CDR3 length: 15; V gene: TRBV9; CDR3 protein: CASSVAVSWNTEAFF; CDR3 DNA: TGTGCCAGCAGCGTAGCAGTCTCATGGAACACTGAAGCTTTCTTT
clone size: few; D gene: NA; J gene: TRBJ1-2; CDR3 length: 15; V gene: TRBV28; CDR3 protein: CASTLTARNFYGYTF; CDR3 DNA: TGTGCCAGCACTCTGACAGCCAGAAACTTCTATGGCTACACCTTC
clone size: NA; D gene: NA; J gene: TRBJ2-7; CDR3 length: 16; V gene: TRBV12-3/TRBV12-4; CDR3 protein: CASSATGTKNSYEQYF; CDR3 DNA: TGTGCCAGCAGCGCGACCGGGACAAAAAACTCCTACGAGCAGTACTTC
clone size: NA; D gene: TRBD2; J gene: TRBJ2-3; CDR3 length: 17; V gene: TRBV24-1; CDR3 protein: CATSDYGLAGGTDTQYF; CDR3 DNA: TGTGCCACCAGTGATTATGGACTAGCGGGGGGGACAGATACGCAGTATTTT
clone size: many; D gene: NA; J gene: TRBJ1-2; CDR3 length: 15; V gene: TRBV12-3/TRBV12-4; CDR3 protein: CASSPRGARGYGYTF; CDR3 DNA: TGTGCCAGCAGTCCGAGGGGGGCGCGAGGATATGGCTACACCTTC
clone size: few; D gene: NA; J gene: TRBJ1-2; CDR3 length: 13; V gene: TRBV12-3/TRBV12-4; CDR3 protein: CASSPEGLYGYTF; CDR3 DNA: TGTGCCAGCAGCCCCGAAGGACTTTATGGCTACACCTTC
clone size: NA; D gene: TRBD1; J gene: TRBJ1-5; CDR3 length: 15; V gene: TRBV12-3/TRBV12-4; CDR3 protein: CASSLQGVISQPQHF; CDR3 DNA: TGTGCCAGCAGTTTACAGGGGGTTATAAGTCAGCCCCAGCATTTT
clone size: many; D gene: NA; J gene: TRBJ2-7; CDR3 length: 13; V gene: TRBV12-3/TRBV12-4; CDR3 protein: CASSLGQPYEQYF; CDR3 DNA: TGTGCCAGCAGTTTAGGTCAGCCCTACGAGCAGTACTTC
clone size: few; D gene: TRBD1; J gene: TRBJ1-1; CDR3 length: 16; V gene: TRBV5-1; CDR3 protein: CASSGLQGDGNTEAFF; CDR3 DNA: TGCGCCAGCAGCGGACTGCAGGGGGATGGGAACACTGAAGCTTTCTTT
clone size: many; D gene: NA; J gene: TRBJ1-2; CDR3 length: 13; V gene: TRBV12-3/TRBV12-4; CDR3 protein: CASSLSGNYGYTF; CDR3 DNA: TGTGCCAGCAGTTTGTCGGGGAACTATGGCTACACCTTC
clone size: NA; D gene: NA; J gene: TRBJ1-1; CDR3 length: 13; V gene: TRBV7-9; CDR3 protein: CASSGGQNTEAFF; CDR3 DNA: TGTGCCAGCAGCGGGGGACAGAACACTGAAGCTTTCTTT
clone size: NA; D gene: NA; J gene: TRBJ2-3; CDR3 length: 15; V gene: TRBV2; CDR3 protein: CASSQGGLNTDTQYF; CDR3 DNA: TGTGCCAGCAGTCAGGGAGGACTCAACACAGATACGCAGTATTTT
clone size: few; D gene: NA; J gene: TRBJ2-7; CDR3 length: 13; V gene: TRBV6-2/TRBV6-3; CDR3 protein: CASSRPRSYEQYF; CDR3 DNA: TGTGCCAGCAGTCGGCCGAGATCGTACGAGCAGTACTTC
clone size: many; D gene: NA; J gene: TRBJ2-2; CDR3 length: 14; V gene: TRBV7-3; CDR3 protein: CASSLLGNTGELFF; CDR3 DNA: TGTGCCAGCAGCTTACTAGGGAACACCGGGGAGCTGTTTTTT
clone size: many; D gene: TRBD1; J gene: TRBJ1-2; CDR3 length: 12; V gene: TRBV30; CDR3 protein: CAWATGVGSYTF; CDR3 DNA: TGTGCCTGGGCAACAGGGGTGGGGAGCTACACCTTC
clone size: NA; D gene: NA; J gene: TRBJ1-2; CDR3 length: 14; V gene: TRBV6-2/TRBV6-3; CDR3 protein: CASSSQGREYGCTF; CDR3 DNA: TGTGCCAGCAGCTCCCAAGGTCGGGAGTATGGCTGCACTTTC
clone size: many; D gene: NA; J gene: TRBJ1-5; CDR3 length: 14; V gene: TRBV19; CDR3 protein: CASSSKGGNQPQHF; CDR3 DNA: TGTGCCAGTAGTAGTAAGGGGGGCAATCAGCCCCAGCATTTT
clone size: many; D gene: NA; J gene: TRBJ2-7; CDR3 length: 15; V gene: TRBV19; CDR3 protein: CASSISRDAPYEQYF; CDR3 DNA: TGTGCCAGTAGTATATCCAGGGACGCTCCCTACGAGCAGTACTTC
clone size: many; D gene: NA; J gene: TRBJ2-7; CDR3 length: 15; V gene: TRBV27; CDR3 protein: CASLISAGPPYEQYF; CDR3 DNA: TGTGCCAGCTTGATTTCCGCAGGTCCGCCCTACGAGCAGTACTTC
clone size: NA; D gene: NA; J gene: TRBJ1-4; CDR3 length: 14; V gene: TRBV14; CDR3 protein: CASSQPGVNEKLFF; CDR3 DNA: TGTGCCAGCAGCCAACCGGGGGTTAATGAAAAACTGTTTTTT
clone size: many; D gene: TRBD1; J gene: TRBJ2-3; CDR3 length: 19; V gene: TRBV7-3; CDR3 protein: CASSQKGATGTGGTDTQYF; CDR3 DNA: TGTGCCAGCAGCCAAAAGGGAGCAACTGGGACAGGGGGCACAGATACGCAGTATTTT
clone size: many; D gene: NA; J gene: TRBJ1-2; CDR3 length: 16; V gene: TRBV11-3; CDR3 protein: CASSRDALREFQGYTF; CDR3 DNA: TGTGCCAGCAGCCGAGACGCCCTAAGGGAGTTTCAGGGCTACACCTTC
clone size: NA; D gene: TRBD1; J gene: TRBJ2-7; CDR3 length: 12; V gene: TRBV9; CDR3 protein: CACYGQGGEQYF; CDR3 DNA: TGTGCCTGCTACGGACAGGGGGGCGAGCAGTACTTC
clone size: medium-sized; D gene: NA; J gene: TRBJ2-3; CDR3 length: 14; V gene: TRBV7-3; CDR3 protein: CASSLGAYTDTQYF; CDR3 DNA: TGTGCCAGCAGCTTAGGGGCGTACACAGATACGCAGTATTTT
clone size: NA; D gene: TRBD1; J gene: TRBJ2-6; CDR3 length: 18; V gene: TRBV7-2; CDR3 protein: CASSLRRTGFTGANVLTF; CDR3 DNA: TGTGCCAGCAGCTTACGCCGGACAGGGTTCACTGGGGCCAACGTCCTGACTTTC
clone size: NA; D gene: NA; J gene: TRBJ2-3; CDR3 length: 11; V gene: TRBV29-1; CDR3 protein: CSGTRTDTQYF; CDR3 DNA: TGCAGCGGGACCAGGACAGATACGCAGTATTTT
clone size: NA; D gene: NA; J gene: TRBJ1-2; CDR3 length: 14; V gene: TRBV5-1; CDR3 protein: CASSELSSLYGYTF; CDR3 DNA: TGCGCCAGCAGCGAGCTAAGCAGCCTTTATGGCTACACCTTC
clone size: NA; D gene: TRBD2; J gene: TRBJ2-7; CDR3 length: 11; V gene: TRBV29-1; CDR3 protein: CSVGTTNEQYF; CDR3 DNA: TGCAGCGTAGGGACTACAAACGAGCAGTACTTC
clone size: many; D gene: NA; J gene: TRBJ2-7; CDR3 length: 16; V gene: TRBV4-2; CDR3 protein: CASSQRPQGGIYEQYF; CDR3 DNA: TGTGCCAGCAGCCAACGCCCACAGGGCGGAATCTACGAGCAGTACTTC